This T cell receptor beta chain was sequenced during a study of beta chain features in type 1 diabetes. Study observations and caveats: The study found moderately but significantly shorter TCRB CDR3s in all four CD4+ subsets of Type 1 diabetes patients. Although PCR might favor shorter templates, it would do so equally in patients and controls.

V lost 4 bases and J 4 bases, leaving 5 bases between the germline ends. The CDR3 length is 12 residues. Germline CDR1 LNHDA, CDR2 SQIVND (reference sequence). Expressed TCRB transcripts were sequenced because the isolated RNA had all been reverse transcribed beforehand. The repertoire was sequenced with immunoSEQ multiplex PCR; TCRdb's copy has only in-frame clones and lacks some. The sample lists around 600,000 clones; around 11% were seen once. A CD45RO/CCR7/CD25/CD127/CD95/CD27 panel sorted naive, central memory, regulatory and stem cell-like memory CD4+ cells. This clone turned up a few times. The antigen is unknown. Within the sample, other DNA sequences also encode this same CDR3.

The V call is TRBV19, the J call TRBJ1-5; D gene uncertain. The sequenced sample was naive CD4+ T cells from blood. The sequence derives from a man aged 25-45 years with type 1 diabetes. CDR3 sequence reads: CASSTSNQPQHF. In DNA form, the CDR3 reads TGTGCCAGTAGTACTTCAAATCAGCCCCAGCATTTT. Combining the CDR3 with reference TRBV19 and TRBJ1-5 gives the whole variable domain DGGITQSPKYLFRKEGQNVTLSCEQNLNHDAMYWYRQDPGQGLRLIYYSQIVNDFQKGDIAEGYSVSREKKESFPLTVTSAQKNPTAFYLCASSTSNQPQHFGDGTRLSIL.